The rows below give T cell receptor beta chains drawn from one sample of a study of blood T cell repertoires in COVID-19. Assay used: immunoSEQ multiplex PCR; TCRdb lists only in-frame clones, some missing. The sample shows about 64,000 clones, approximately 86% of them seen only once. The source material was peripheral blood. These TCRs come from a man between 35 and 55 years old with acute or convalescent COVID-19. Each CDR3 is given without its conserved first and last residue. The order of the fields is clone size, J gene, V gene, CDR3 protein. The size entry is marked missing in some rows and otherwise reads once, few, many or a size class.

clone_size: NA; j_call: TRBJ1-2; v_call: TRBV6-5; cdr3_aa: ASTLARGGGYT
clone_size: NA; j_call: TRBJ1-5; v_call: TRBV2; cdr3_aa: ASTADRNQPQH
clone_size: NA; j_call: TRBJ2-3; v_call: TRBV18; cdr3_aa: ASSPSQTDTQY
clone_size: once; j_call: TRBJ2-3; v_call: TRBV3-1/TRBV3-2; cdr3_aa: ATGTSSIDTQY
clone_size: NA; j_call: TRBJ1-1; v_call: TRBV3-1/TRBV3-2; cdr3_aa: ASSQKTVTEAF
clone_size: NA; j_call: TRBJ1-4; v_call: TRBV25-1; cdr3_aa: ASSVDRGNSATNEKLF
clone_size: NA; j_call: TRBJ1-5; v_call: TRBV19; cdr3_aa: ASTLPGINQPQH
clone_size: NA; j_call: TRBJ1-1; v_call: TRBV19; cdr3_aa: ASTGDSRGTEAF
clone_size: NA; j_call: TRBJ1-4; v_call: TRBV29-1; cdr3_aa: SVEDRGTTNEKLF
clone_size: NA; j_call: TRBJ1-4; v_call: TRBV2; cdr3_aa: ASSPQGRATNEKLF
clone_size: NA; j_call: TRBJ2-1; v_call: TRBV11-3; cdr3_aa: ASSPGTSGGARRF
clone_size: NA; j_call: TRBJ1-2; v_call: TRBV11-3; cdr3_aa: ASSIRHRGGYT
clone_size: once; j_call: TRBJ2-5; v_call: TRBV21-1; cdr3_aa: ASLGSGEETQY
clone_size: NA; j_call: TRBJ1-5; v_call: TRBV5-1; cdr3_aa: ASSPGTGVSNQPQH
clone_size: NA; j_call: TRBJ2-7; v_call: TRBV18; cdr3_aa: ASSPRTGSNYEQY
clone_size: NA; j_call: TRBJ2-2; v_call: TRBV24-1; cdr3_aa: ATSWGTGVPGELF
clone_size: NA; j_call: TRBJ1-1; v_call: TRBV7-8; cdr3_aa: ASSPPQGRGWGNTEAF
clone_size: NA; j_call: TRBJ2-6; v_call: TRBV30; cdr3_aa: AGSLGANVLT
clone_size: NA; j_call: TRBJ2-2; v_call: TRBV18; cdr3_aa: ASSLLGDGGTGELF
clone_size: NA; j_call: TRBJ2-3; v_call: TRBV6-2/TRBV6-3; cdr3_aa: ASSSTGTSGATSTDTQY
clone_size: NA; j_call: TRBJ2-2; v_call: TRBV13; cdr3_aa: ASSLNRNYGELF
clone_size: NA; j_call: TRBJ2-1; v_call: TRBV15; cdr3_aa: ATSGAPSGGAKNEQF
clone_size: NA; j_call: TRBJ1-1; v_call: TRBV3-1/TRBV3-2; cdr3_aa: ASSRQSRLGAF
clone_size: NA; j_call: TRBJ2-7; v_call: TRBV9; cdr3_aa: ASSVGTGPYEQY
clone_size: NA; j_call: TRBJ2-7; v_call: TRBV28; cdr3_aa: ASSTNPDRGQLYEQY
clone_size: few; j_call: TRBJ2-7; v_call: TRBV5-4; cdr3_aa: ASSLWSGKIYEQY
clone_size: NA; j_call: TRBJ1-2; v_call: TRBV5-4; cdr3_aa: ASSYPLGGLYGYT